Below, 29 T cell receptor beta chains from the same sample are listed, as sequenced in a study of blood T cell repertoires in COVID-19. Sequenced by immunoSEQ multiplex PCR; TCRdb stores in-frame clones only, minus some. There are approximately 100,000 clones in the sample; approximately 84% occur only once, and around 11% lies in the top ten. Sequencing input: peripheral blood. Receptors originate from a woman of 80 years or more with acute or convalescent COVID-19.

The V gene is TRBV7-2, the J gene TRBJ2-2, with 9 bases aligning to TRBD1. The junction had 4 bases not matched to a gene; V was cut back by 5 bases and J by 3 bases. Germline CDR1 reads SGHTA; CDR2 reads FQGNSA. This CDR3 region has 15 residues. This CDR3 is CASSTGQGHTGELFF. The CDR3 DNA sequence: TGTGCCAGCAGCACCGGACAGGGGCACACCGGGGAGCTGTTTTTT.

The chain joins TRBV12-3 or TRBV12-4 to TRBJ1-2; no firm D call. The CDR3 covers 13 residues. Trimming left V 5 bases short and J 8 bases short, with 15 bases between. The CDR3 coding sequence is TGTGCCAGCAGTCCTTCCCCCTCGCGCGGCTACACCTTC. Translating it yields CASSPSPSRGYTF.

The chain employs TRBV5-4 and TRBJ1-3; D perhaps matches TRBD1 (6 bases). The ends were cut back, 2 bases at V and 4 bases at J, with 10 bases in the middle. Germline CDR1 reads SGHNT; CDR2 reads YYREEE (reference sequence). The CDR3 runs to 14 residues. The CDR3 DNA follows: TGTGCCAGCAGCTTAGGGGGTTTCGGAAACACCATATATTTT. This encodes CASSLGGFGNTIYF.

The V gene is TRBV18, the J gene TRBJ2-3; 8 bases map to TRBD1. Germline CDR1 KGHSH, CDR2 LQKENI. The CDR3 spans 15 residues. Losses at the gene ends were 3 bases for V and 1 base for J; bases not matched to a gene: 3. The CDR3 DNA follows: TGTGCCAGCTCACCGGGACAGGTCGGCACAGATACGCAGTATTTT. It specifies CASSPGQVGTDTQYF.

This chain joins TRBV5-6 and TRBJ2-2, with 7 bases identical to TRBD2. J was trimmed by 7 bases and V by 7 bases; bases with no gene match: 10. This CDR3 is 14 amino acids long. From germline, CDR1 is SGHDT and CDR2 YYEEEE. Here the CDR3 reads CASGGGSPRGELFF. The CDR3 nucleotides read TGTGCCAGCGGCGGGGGTTCTCCGCGCGGGGAGCTGTTTTTT.

The CDR3 protein is CASSRGPGPLESNQPQHF. The CDR3 bases are TGTGCCAGCAGTCGCGGCCCAGGGCCCCTAGAGAGCAATCAGCCCCAGCATTTT. The rearrangement uses TRBV28 and TRBJ1-5; a weak D match, TRBD1 (5 bases). V was shortened by 5 bases and J by 1 base, with 21 bases between the two germline ends. The CDR3 is made up of 18 amino acids. Germline values: CDR1 MDHEN, CDR2 SYDVKM.

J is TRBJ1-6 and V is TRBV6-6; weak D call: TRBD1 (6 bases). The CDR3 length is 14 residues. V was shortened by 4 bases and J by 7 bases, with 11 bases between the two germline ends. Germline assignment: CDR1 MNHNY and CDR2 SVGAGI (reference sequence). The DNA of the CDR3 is TGTGCCAGCAGTTTTGACAGGCTCAATTCACCCCTCCACTTT. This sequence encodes CASSFDRLNSPLHF.

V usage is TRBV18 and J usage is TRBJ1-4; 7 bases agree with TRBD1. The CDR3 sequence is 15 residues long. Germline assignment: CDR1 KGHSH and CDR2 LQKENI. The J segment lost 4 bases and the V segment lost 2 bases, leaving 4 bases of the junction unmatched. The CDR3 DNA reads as TGTGCCAGCTCACCATGGGACAGAAATAATGAAAAACTGTTTTTT. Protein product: CASSPWDRNNEKLFF.

The CDR3 nucleotides read TGTGCCAGCAGTTTAGGGCAGATCTCTGGAAACACCATATATTTT. This codes for CASSLGQISGNTIYF. The chain recombines TRBV28 with TRBJ1-3, with no clear D. The germline V gene encodes CDR1 MDHEN and CDR2 SYDVKM. V was clipped by 2 bases and J by 0 bases, with 8 bases between them. The CDR3 is 15 amino acids.

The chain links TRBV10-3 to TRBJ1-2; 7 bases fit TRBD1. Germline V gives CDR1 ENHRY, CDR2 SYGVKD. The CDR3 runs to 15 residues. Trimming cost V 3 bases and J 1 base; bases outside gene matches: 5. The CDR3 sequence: CAISDRGQNNYGYTF. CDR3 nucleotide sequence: TGTGCCATCAGTGACCGGGGACAGAATAACTATGGCTACACCTTC.

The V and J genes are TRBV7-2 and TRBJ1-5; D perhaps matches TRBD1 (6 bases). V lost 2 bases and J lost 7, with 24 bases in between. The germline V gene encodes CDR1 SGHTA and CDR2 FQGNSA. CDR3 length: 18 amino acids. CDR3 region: CASSLTRPGQRSIQPQHF. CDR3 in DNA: TGTGCCAGCAGCTTAACACGTCCGGGACAACGAAGCATACAGCCCCAGCATTTT.

In nucleotides, the CDR3 is TGTGCCAGCAGCTCCAGGGGGAGCACAGATACGCAGTATTTT. Its translation: CASSSRGSTDTQYF. The chain links TRBV9 to TRBJ2-3; TRBD1 matches 7 bases. V lost 4 bases and J lost 0; bases outside the gene matches: 2. Germline CDR1 SGDLS, CDR2 YYNGEE. CDR3 length equals 14 residues.

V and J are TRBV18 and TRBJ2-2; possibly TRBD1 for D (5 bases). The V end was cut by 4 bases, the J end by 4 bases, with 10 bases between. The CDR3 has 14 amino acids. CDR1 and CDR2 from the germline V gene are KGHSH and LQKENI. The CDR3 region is CASSQAGPTGELFF. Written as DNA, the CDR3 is TGTGCCAGCTCACAGGCAGGGCCCACCGGGGAGCTGTTTTTT.

The DNA for the CDR3 is TGCGCCAGCACTCAGGACAGGGGGACTGAAGCTTTCTTT. It is translated as CASTQDRGTEAFF. V usage is TRBV5-1 and J usage is TRBJ1-1, with 10 bases lining up with TRBD1. The CDR3 spans 13 residues. The germline V gene encodes CDR1 SGHRS and CDR2 YFSETQ. Losses at the gene ends were 6 bases for V and 5 bases for J; bases not matched to a gene: 4.

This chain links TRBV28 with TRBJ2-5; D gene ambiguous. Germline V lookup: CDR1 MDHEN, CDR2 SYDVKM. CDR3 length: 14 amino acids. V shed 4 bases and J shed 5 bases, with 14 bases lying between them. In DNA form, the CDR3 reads TGTGCCAGCAGTTCCCTTAAGCTAGGCGAGACCCAGTACTTC. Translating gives CASSSLKLGETQYF.

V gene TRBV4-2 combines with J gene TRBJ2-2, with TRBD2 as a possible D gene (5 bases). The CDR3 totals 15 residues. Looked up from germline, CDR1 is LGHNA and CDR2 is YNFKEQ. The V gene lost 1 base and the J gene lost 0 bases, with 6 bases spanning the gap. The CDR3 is CASSQGTSNTGELFF. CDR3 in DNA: TGTGCCAGCAGCCAAGGGACTTCGAACACCGGGGAGCTGTTTTTT.

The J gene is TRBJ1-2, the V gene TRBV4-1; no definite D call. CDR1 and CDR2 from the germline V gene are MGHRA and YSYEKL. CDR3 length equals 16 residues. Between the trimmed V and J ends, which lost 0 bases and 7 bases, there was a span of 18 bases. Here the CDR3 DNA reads TGCGCCAGCAGCCAAGATGACCGTATAGACTTGGGTGGCTACACCTTC. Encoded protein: CASSQDDRIDLGGYTF.

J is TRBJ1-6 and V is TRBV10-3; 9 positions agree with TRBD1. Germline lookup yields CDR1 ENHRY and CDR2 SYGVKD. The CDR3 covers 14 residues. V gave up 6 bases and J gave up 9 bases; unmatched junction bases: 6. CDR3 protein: CAISKDRGSSPLHF. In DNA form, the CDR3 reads TGTGCCATCAGCAAGGACAGGGGAAGTTCACCCCTCCACTTT.

The CDR3: CASSLSSGSQPQHF. Written as DNA, the CDR3 is TGTGCCAGCAGCTTATCGTCAGGCTCCCAGCCCCAGCATTTT. The rearrangement links TRBV7-2 to TRBJ1-5; D uncertain. The germline V and J ends were trimmed by 2 bases and 7 bases, with 12 bases remaining between them. This CDR3 comprises 14 residues. The V gene's germline CDR1 is SGHTA and CDR2 FQGNSA.

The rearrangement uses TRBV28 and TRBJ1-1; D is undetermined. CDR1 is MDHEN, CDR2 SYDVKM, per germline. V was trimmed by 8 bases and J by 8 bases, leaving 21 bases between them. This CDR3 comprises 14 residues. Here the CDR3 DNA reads TGTGCCAGCCTACCGTCCGGCGCAGCGGCAGAAGCTTTCTTT. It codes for CASLPSGAAAEAFF.

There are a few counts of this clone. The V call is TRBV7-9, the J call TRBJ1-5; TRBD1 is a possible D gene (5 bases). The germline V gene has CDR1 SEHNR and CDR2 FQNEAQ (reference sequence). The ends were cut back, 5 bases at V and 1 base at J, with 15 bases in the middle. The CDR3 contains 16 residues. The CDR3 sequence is CASSPRGEGSNQPQHF. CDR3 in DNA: TGTGCCAGCAGCCCCCGGGGGGAGGGGAGCAATCAGCCCCAGCATTTT.

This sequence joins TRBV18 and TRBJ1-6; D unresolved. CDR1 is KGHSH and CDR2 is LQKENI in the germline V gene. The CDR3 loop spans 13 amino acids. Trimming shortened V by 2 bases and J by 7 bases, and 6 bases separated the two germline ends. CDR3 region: CASSPESNSPLHF. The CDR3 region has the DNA TGTGCCAGCTCACCAGAGAGCAATTCACCCCTCCACTTT.

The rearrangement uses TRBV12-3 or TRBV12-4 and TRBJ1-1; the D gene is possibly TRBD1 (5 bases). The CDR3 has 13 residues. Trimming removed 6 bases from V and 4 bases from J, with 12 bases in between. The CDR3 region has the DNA TGTGCCAGCAGCACGATGGGGGGCACTGAAGCTTTCTTT. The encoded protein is CASSTMGGTEAFF.

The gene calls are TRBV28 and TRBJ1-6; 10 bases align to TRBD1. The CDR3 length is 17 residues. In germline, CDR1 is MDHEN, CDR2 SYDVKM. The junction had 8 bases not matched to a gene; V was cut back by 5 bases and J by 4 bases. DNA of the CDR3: TGTGCCAGCAGTCTCACCGGGACAGGGGTTTATAATTCACCCCTCCACTTT. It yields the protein CASSLTGTGVYNSPLHF. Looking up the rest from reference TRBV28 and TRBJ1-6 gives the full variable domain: DVKVTQSSRYLVKRTGEKVFLECVQDMDHENMFWYRQDPGLGLRLIYFSYDVKMKEKGDIPEGYSVSREKKERFSLILESASTNQTSMYLCASSLTGTGVYNSPLHFGNGTRLTVT.

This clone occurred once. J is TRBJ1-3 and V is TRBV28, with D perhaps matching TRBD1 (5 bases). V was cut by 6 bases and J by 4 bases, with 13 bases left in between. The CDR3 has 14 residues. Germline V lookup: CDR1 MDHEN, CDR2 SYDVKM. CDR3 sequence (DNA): TGTGCCAGCAGGAATAGGGGCGGCGGAAACACCATATATTTT. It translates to CASRNRGGGNTIYF.

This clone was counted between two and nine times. CDR3 loop: CAWSLTSGGRTQYF. The DNA for the CDR3 is TGTGCCTGGAGTCTGACTAGCGGGGGGCGGACGCAGTATTTT. V and J are TRBV30 and TRBJ2-3; 13 bases align to TRBD2. J gave up 9 bases and V 2 bases, and 5 bases lay outside the gene matches. This CDR3 is built from 14 residues. CDR1 and CDR2 from the germline V gene are GTSNPN and SVGIG (reference sequence).

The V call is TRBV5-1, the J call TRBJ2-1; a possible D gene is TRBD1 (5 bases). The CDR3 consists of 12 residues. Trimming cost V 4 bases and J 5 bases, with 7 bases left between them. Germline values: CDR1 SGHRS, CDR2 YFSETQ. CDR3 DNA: TGCGCCAGCAGCGCGGACAACAATGAGCAGTTCTTC. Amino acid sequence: CASSADNNEQFF.

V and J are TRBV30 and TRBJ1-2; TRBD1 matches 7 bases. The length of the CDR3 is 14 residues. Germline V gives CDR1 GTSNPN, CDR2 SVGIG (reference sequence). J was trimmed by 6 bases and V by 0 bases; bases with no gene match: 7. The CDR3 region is CAWSVRRQGDGYTF. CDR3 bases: TGTGCCTGGAGTGTACGAAGACAGGGCGATGGCTACACCTTC.

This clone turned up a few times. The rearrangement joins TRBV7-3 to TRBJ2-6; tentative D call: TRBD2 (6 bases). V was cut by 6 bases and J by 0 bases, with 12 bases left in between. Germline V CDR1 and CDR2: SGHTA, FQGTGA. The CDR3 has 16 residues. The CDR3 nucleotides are TGTGCCAGCAGTTCCGGGAGCCTCTCTGGGGCCAACGTCCTGACTTTC. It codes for CASSSGSLSGANVLTF.